Below, 16 T cell receptor beta chains from the same sample are listed, as sequenced in a study of blood T cell repertoires in COVID-19. Profiling relied on immunoSEQ multiplex PCR, and the TCRdb table lists in-frame clones only, not all of them. Of around 190,000 clones detected, 70% to 90% appear once; the ten largest clones hold roughly a sixth. What was sequenced was peripheral blood. Every receptor here comes from a man aged 50 or older with COVID-19, enrolled during active disease.

The J gene is TRBJ2-5, the V gene TRBV7-9, with 12 bases fitting TRBD2. The CDR3 spans 16 residues. The V gene's germline CDR1 is SEHNR and CDR2 FQNEAQ (reference sequence). The ends lost 5 bases at V and 2 bases at J; junction bases unmatched: 6. The CDR3, as DNA: TGTGCCAGCAGCCGGAGACTAGCGGGAGAGCAAGAGACCCAGTACTTC. It is translated as CASSRRLAGEQETQYF. Full variable domain (missing parts from reference TRBV7-9 and TRBJ2-5): DTGVSQNPRHKITKRGQNVTFRCDPISEHNRLYWYRQTLGQGPEFLTYFQNEAQLEKSRLLSDRFSAERPKGSFSTLEIQRTEQGDSAMYLCASSRRLAGEQETQYFGPGTRLLVL.

This clone was picked up a small number of times. CDR3 nucleotide sequence: TGTGCCAGCAGTCCTCAGGGGGCTAGGGATGAGCAGTTCTTC. Its translation: CASSPQGARDEQFF. The chain links TRBV5-8 to TRBJ2-1; the match to TRBD1 covers 8 bases. This CDR3 is built from 14 residues. Germline values: CDR1 SGHTS, CDR2 YDEGEE. After removal of 5 bases from V and 8 bases from J, the junction contained 9 bases not matched to a gene.

The chain has TRBV4-2 and TRBJ2-2; 10 bases map to TRBD1. From germline, CDR1 is LGHNA and CDR2 YNFKEQ. The CDR3 covers 16 residues. Unmatched junction bases numbered 7, after V lost 5 bases and J lost 4 bases. This CDR3 reads CASSSTGTGVTGELFF. CDR3 coding DNA: TGTGCCAGCAGCTCCACCGGGACAGGGGTCACCGGGGAGCTGTTTTTT.

The chain is built from TRBV19 and TRBJ2-2; 10 positions match TRBD1. The V gene end was trimmed by 7 bases and the J gene end by 4 bases; junction bases not matched to a gene: 12. This CDR3 is 17 amino acids long. Germline-derived CDR1 and CDR2 are LNHDA and SQIVND (reference sequence). CDR3 residues: CASTPRGTGDSTGELFF. DNA for the CDR3: TGTGCCAGTACTCCAAGGGGGACAGGGGACTCCACCGGGGAGCTGTTTTTT.

The chain recombines TRBV11-2 with TRBJ2-5; 13 nucleotides align to TRBD2. The ends lost 1 base at V and 2 bases at J; junction bases unmatched: 4. Germline CDR1 SGHAT, CDR2 FQNNGV. The CDR3 covers 17 residues. The CDR3 loop reads CASSLGGTSGIQETQYF. The DNA of the CDR3 is TGTGCCAGCAGCTTAGGGGGGACTAGCGGGATTCAAGAGACCCAGTACTTC.

This chain connects TRBV6-5 to TRBJ1-4, with 9 positions matching TRBD1. This CDR3 is 16 amino acids long. CDR1 and CDR2 (germline): MNHEY, SVGAGI. V was clipped by 2 bases and J by 5 bases; unmatched bases: 6. The DNA of the CDR3 is TGTGCCAGCAGTTACCTGGGACAGGGTGGAAATGAAAAACTGTTTTTT. Its protein product is CASSYLGQGGNEKLFF.

The chain recombines TRBV5-1 with TRBJ1-5; D is perhaps TRBD1 (5 bases). The CDR3 sequence is 14 residues long. Trimming took off 0 bases at V and 4 bases at J, with 8 bases between the two ends. Per germline, CDR1 SGHRS and CDR2 YFSETQ. The CDR3: CASSLGPGNQPQHF. The CDR3 DNA reads TGCGCCAGCAGCTTGGGGCCAGGGAATCAGCCCCAGCATTTT.

This clone was recorded only once. This chain uses TRBV5-1 with TRBJ1-1; no definite D call. Between the trimmed V and J ends, which lost 4 bases and 2 bases, there was a span of 6 bases. CDR3 length: 12 residues. Germline V gene sequence: CDR1 SGHRS, CDR2 YFSETQ. The CDR3 is CASSTSNTEAFF. DNA of the CDR3: TGCGCCAGCAGCACTAGCAACACTGAAGCTTTCTTT.

The CDR3 loop is CASITGQNTDTQYF. CDR3 in DNA: TGTGCCAGCATCACTGGACAGAACACAGATACGCAGTATTTT. The J gene is TRBJ2-3, the V gene TRBV28; D perhaps matches TRBD1 (6 bases). The CDR3 spans 14 residues. Trimming left V 7 bases short and J 2 bases short, with 13 bases between. The germline V gene encodes CDR1 MDHEN and CDR2 SYDVKM.

The chain combines TRBV27 with TRBJ2-1; 10 positions agree with TRBD2. CDR1 and CDR2 from the germline V gene are MNHEY and SMNVEV (reference sequence). The CDR3 length is 15 residues. V was clipped by 3 bases and J by 9 bases; unmatched bases: 8. The CDR3 nucleotides read TGTGCCAGCAGTTTTATAGCGGGGGGAGGCGGTGAGCAGTTCTTC. As protein: CASSFIAGGGGEQFF.

This rearrangement joins TRBV18 to TRBJ1-5, with D hard to call. The V end lost 2 bases, the J end lost 4 bases, and 9 bases lay between the germline ends. This CDR3 comprises 14 residues. CDR1 and CDR2 (germline): KGHSH, LQKENI. DNA of the CDR3: TGTGCCAGCTCACCAGGGTCAGGTAATCAGCCCCAGCATTTT. It is translated as CASSPGSGNQPQHF.

This clone was observed once. The chain carries TRBV28 and TRBJ2-3; D might be TRBD2 (7 bases). This CDR3 is 15 amino acids long. V was trimmed by 5 bases and J by 2 bases, leaving 14 bases between them. CDR1 and CDR2 (germline): MDHEN, SYDVKM. The CDR3 coding sequence is TGTGCCAGCAGTCTAGGGGGGGGTTTCACAGATACGCAGTATTTT. Amino acids: CASSLGGGFTDTQYF.

This chain uses TRBV12-3 or TRBV12-4 with TRBJ2-1; no definite D call. The CDR3 extends over 12 amino acids. Between the trimmed V and J ends, which lost 3 bases and 7 bases, there was a span of 7 bases. The CDR3 protein is CASSFFPNEQFF. The CDR3 DNA follows: TGTGCCAGCAGTTTTTTTCCGAATGAGCAGTTCTTC.

The chain has TRBV9 and TRBJ2-2; no clear D gene. V was cut by 2 bases and J by 0 bases, with 5 bases left in between. The CDR3 sequence is 14 residues long. The germline gives CDR1 SGDLS, CDR2 YYNGEE. DNA for the CDR3: TGTGCCAGCAGCGTTATAGCGAACACCGGGGAGCTGTTTTTT. This sequence encodes CASSVIANTGELFF.

The rearrangement uses TRBV19 and TRBJ1-4, with D tentatively TRBD1 (5 bases). CDR1 and CDR2 from the germline V gene are LNHDA and SQIVND (reference sequence). This CDR3 has 14 amino acids. Trimming removed 6 bases at V and 2 bases at J, with 10 bases between. CDR3 amino acids: CASRTQATNEKLFF. The CDR3 nucleotides read TGTGCCAGTAGAACACAGGCGACTAATGAAAAACTGTTTTTT.

This chain joins TRBV6-5 and TRBJ2-7; TRBD1 might be the D (6 bases). V lost 5 bases to trimming and J lost 4 bases, with 15 bases between them. The length of the CDR3 is 14 residues. Per the germline V gene, CDR1 is MNHEY and CDR2 is SVGAGI. This CDR3 reads CASSTRQAFYEQYF. The DNA for the CDR3 is TGTGCCAGCAGTACCCGACAGGCCTTTTACGAGCAGTACTTC.